The clone carrying this T cell receptor beta chain came up once. Its specificity is not known. The sample belongs to a study of T cell responses to AZD1222 COVID-19 vaccine. General study points: Most donors were white British, females outnumbered males, and clonal diversity was possibly underestimated. Only a handful of AZD1222 recipients, several in all, had baseline seropositivity. Unmutated variant regions are reportedly the target of nearly half of TCRs that are spike-specific.

Here immunoSEQ multiplex PCR was the method, and the copy in TCRdb shows in-frame clones only, minus some. Here the sample spans around 200,000 clones, over 80% being singletons. The CDR3 contains 13 residues. Germline lookup yields CDR1 SGHTA and CDR2 FQGNSA. Trimming took 3 bases from V and 6 from J, leaving 11 bases between them. The sample was peripheral blood, taken 28 days after the second dose of the MenACWY control vaccine. This rearrangement joins TRBV7-2 to TRBJ1-1, with D perhaps matching TRBD1 (6 bases). The receptor's source is an adult who received the MenACWY meningococcal vaccine as a control. CDR3 nucleotide sequence: TGTGCCAGCAGCTTCGTGAGGGGGGCTGAAGCTTTCTTT. Translation: CASSFVRGAEAFF.